A single T cell receptor (beta chain) is shown here with its context. Its antigen is unknown. This entry comes from a study of beta chain features in type 1 diabetes. Study-wide background: Examination covered over 85,000,000 sorted cells spanning all samples.

In germline, CDR1 is LNHNV, CDR2 YYDKDF (reference sequence). V shed 2 bases, J shed 3 bases, and the junction held 6 bases outside the gene matches. CDR3 length: 16 amino acids. Study observations and caveats: Moderately but significantly shorter TCRB CDR3s were found in Type 1 diabetes patients in all four CD4+ subsets. A PCR bias possibly favoring shorter templates would apply equally to patients and controls. A greater similarity of naive, central memory and Treg TCRB repertoires was seen among patients than among healthy donors.

Sequenced material consisted of expressed TCRB transcripts (all of the isolated RNA was reverse transcribed). The method was immunoSEQ multiplex PCR; TCRdb's version includes in-frame clones alone and lacks a portion of them. The sample holds 200,000 to 250,000 clones; 27% are singletons and the top ten take roughly 4%. The rearrangement joins TRBV15 to TRBJ2-1, with 8 bases lining up with TRBD1. The TCR sequence derives from a man aged 25-45 years in good health. The specimen sequenced was central memory CD4+ T cells from blood. CDR3 DNA: TGTGCCACCAGCAGATCTACAGGGGGAAACTACAATGAGCAGTTCTTC. This sequence encodes CATSRSTGGNYNEQFF.